This T cell receptor beta chain was identified during a study of blood T cell repertoires in COVID-19 (TCRdb year 2020). For context, the study as a whole: The collaborator samples originated in the United States, Italy and Spain and spanned the acute and convalescent phases of COVID-19. The prospective study material was composed of cDNA or gDNA derived from T cells, B-cell-depleted T cells, or PBMCs. Deeply sampled blood TCRbeta repertoires from subjects exposed to, actively infected with, or recovered from COVID-19 were included in the dataset. The repertoires were released in a freely available public database intended as a resource for research on the immune response to SARS-CoV-2. The samples were drawn from two sources: the first 160 participants of the ongoing ImmuneRACE study, and over 950 subjects contributed by 6 global collaborators. A de-identified subject ID, COVID-19 status, age in years and sex were almost always included in the sample metadata. Where available, HLA class I and class II types were taken from metadata supplied by the sample provider and were not determined by assay-based typing.

Remarks on this clone: Its antigen remains undetermined. Within one base of it there is no much larger clone, and no base qualities were kept.

In the prospective study, participants were about 18 to 89 years old, resided in about two dozen geographic areas of the United States, and were enrolled through a virtual design. Cohort assignment in the prospective study relied on participant-reported clinical history from a screening survey and a study questionnaire. In the prospective study, whole blood, serum and a nasopharyngeal or oropharyngeal swab were collected from each participant by mobile phlebotomists. Prospective study participants could optionally give additional blood draws and questionnaires over an approximately two-month period. Before DNA extraction, blood samples from the prospective study were shipped at room temperature or frozen. Trimming costs V 1 base and J 2 bases, and their ends lie 5 bases apart. CDR1 and CDR2 are read off the germline V gene (reference sequence) as LGHDT and YNNKEL. The CDR3 numbers 13 residues from cysteine through phenylalanine. Just CDR3 DNA is preserved here, 39 bases in frame from base 1.

TCRbeta CDR3 regions were amplified from genomic DNA by means of the immunoSEQ Assay, a bias-controlled multiplex PCR. In the authors' own workflow: The number of nucleated cells in each sample was estimated from the amplification of reference gene primers within the assay. To quantify the absolute abundance of each unique TCRbeta CDR3 rearrangement, sequence reads were collapsed and filtered. For each sample, productive Simpson clonality was calculated as the square root of Simpson's diversity index over productive rearrangements. The table comes from immuneACCESS by way of TCRdb, which keeps in-frame sequences with V and J called. Part of the clones is missing from these tables; in studies checked, under half for an unresolved V gene and the rest for unknown reasons. The DNA was the basis for D and trimming; V, J and clone size are from that table. The sample table contains under 500,000 clones; only one count was recorded for approximately 90% of them. The ten largest clones take up almost 2% of the sample.

Results the study describes overall, beyond this receptor: The amount of clinical and demographic metadata varied by source and participant and was provided uncurated.

The sequence came from a young woman with acute COVID-19. Source material: PBMCs or T cells enriched from blood (not recorded which). This chain joins TRBV3-1 (or the pseudogene TRBV3-2) to TRBJ1-2, with no reliable assignment of the D segment. CDR3 region: CASSQGGNYGYTF. The nucleotide sequence is given as TGTGCCAGCAGCCAAGGAGGGAACTATGGCTACACCTTC.